This entry is about one T cell receptor beta chain. The data stem from a study of blood T cell repertoires in COVID-19. The CDR3 runs to 11 residues. Germline CDR1 SGHNT, CDR2 YENEEA. V lost 6 bases, J lost 11 bases, and 13 bases lay in between. Here immunoSEQ multiplex PCR was the method, and the copy in TCRdb shows in-frame clones only, minus some. The sample lists a few hundred thousand clones; around 89% were seen once. This receptor was obtained from a woman between 18 and 30 years old with acute COVID-19. Sequencing input: PBMCs or T cells enriched from blood (not recorded which). The chain uses TRBV11-3 and TRBJ1-1, with D possibly TRBD1 on 5 matching bases. CDR3 amino acids: CASRASGEAFF. CDR3 sequence (DNA): TGTGCCAGCAGGGCGTCGGGGGAGGCTTTCTTT.